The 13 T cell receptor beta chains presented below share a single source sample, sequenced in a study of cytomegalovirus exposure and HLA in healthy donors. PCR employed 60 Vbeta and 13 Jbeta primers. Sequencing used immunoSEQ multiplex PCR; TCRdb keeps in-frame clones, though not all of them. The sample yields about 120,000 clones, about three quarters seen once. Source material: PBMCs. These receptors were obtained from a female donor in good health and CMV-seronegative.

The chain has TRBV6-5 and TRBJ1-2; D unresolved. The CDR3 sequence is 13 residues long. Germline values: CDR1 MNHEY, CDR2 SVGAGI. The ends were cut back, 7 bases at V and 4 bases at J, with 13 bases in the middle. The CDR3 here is CASMGIGSYGYTF. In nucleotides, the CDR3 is TGTGCCAGCATGGGCATTGGGAGCTATGGCTACACCTTC.

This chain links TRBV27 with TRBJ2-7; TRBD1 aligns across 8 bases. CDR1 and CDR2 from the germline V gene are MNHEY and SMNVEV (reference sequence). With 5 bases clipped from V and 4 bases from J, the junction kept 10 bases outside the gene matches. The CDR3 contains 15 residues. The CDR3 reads CASSAQTGASYEQYF. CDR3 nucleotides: TGTGCCAGCAGTGCTCAGACAGGGGCTTCTTACGAGCAGTACTTC.

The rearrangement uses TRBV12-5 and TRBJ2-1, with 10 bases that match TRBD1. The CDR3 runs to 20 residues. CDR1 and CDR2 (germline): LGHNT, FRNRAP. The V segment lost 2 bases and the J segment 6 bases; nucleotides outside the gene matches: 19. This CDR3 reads CASGLPVRDRGKVGLNEQFF. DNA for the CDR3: TGTGCTAGTGGTTTGCCGGTTCGGGACAGGGGAAAAGTGGGACTCAATGAGCAGTTCTTC.

CDR3 nucleotide sequence: TGTGCCAGCGAAAGCGGGGGGGGGTCCTACGAGCAGTACTTC. Translated: CASESGGGSYEQYF. The chain links TRBV10-3 to TRBJ2-7, with TRBD2 identical over 10 bases. The V segment lost 10 bases and the J segment 1 base; nucleotides outside the gene matches: 7. This CDR3 region has 14 residues. Germline CDR1 reads ENHRY; CDR2 reads SYGVKD.

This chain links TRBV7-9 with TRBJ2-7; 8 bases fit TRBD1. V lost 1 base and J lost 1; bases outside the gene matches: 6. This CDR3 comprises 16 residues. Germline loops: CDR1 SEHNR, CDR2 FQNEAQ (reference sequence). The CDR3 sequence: CASSLGRQGYSYEQYF. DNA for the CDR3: TGTGCCAGCAGCTTAGGCAGACAGGGGTATTCCTACGAGCAGTACTTC.

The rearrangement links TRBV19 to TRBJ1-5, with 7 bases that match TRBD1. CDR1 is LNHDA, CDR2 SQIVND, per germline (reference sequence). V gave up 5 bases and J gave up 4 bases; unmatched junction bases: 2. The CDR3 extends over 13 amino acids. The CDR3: CASSGTANQPQHF. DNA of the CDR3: TGTGCCAGTAGTGGGACAGCTAATCAGCCCCAGCATTTT.

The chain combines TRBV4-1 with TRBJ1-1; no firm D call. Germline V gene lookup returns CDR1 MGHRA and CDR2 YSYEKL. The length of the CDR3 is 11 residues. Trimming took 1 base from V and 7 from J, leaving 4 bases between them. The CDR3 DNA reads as TGCGCCAGCAGCCAAGCCAATGAAGCTTTCTTT. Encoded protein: CASSQANEAFF.

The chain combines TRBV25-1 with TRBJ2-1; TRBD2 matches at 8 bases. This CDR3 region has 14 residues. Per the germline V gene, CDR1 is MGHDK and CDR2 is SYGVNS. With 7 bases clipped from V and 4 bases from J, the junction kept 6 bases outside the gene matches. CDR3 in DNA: TGTGCCAGCACCTCTACTAGCGGATACAATGAGCAGTTCTTC. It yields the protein CASTSTSGYNEQFF.

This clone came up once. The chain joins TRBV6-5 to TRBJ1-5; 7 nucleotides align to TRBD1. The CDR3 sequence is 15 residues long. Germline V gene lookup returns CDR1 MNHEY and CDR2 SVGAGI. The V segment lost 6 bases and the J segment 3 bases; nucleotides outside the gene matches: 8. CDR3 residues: CASSSGQLSNQPQHF. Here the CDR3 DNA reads TGTGCCAGCAGCTCGGGACAGCTCTCCAATCAGCCCCAGCATTTT.

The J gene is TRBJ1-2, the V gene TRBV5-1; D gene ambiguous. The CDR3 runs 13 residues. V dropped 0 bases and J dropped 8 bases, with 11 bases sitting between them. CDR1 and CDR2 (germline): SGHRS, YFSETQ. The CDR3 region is CASSLVLTEGYTF. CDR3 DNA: TGCGCCAGCAGCTTGGTGTTGACGGAGGGCTACACCTTC.

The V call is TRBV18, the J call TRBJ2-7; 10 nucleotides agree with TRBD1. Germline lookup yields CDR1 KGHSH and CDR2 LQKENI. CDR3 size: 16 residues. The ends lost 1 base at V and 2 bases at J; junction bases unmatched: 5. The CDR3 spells CASSPRQGAKTYEQYF. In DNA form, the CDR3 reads TGTGCCAGCTCACCACGACAGGGGGCCAAAACCTACGAGCAGTACTTC.

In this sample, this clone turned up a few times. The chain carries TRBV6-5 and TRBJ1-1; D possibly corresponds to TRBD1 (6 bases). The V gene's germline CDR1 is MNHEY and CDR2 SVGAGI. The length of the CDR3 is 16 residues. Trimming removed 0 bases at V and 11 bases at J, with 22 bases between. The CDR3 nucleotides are TGTGCCAGCAGTTACTCCACACAGGGTTTTGGATTCGGCGCTTTCTTT. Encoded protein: CASSYSTQGFGFGAFF.

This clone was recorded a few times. Here the CDR3 reads CASCRRAGYEQYF. CDR3 DNA: TGTGCCTCATGCAGGCGCGCGGGATACGAGCAGTACTTC. The gene calls are TRBV6-5 and TRBJ2-7; possibly TRBD2 for D (6 bases). CDR1 is MNHEY and CDR2 is SVGAGI in the germline V gene. Trimming removed 11 bases at V and 4 bases at J, with 18 bases between. CDR3 size: 13 residues.